The entry that follows covers one T cell receptor beta chain sequence. These data are taken from a study of blood T cell repertoires in COVID-19. Assay: immunoSEQ multiplex PCR; the TCRdb copy retains only in-frame clones and omits some. The sample has 85,000 to 130,000 clones, around four fifths seen once. Germline CDR1 is SEHNR and CDR2 is FQNEAQ (reference sequence). V dropped 5 bases and J dropped 0; count of bases not matched to a gene: 8. The CDR3 has 16 amino acids. Sequencing was done on a sample of peripheral blood. The receptor comes from a man between 60 and 70 years old with acute or convalescent COVID-19. The chain links TRBV7-9 to TRBJ2-5, with 8 bases matching TRBD2. Here the CDR3 DNA reads TGTGCCAGCAGCGCCGGCATAGCGGGGAACCAAGAGACCCAGTACTTC. Encoded protein: CASSAGIAGNQETQYF.